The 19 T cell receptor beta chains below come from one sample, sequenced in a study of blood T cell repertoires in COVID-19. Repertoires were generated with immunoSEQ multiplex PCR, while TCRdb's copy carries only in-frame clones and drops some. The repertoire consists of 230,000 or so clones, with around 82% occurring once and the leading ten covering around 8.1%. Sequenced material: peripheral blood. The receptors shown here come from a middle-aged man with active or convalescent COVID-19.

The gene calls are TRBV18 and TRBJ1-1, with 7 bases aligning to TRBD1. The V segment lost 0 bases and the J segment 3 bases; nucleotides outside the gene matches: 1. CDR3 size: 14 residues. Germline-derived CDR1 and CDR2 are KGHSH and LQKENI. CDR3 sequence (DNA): TGTGCCAGCTCACCACCGGGACAGTACACTGAAGCTTTCTTT. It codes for CASSPPGQYTEAFF.

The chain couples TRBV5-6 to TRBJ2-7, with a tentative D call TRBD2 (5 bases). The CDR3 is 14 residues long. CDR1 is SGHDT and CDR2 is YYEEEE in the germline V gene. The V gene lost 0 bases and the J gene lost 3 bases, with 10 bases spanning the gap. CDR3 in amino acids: CASSLVGRGYEQYF. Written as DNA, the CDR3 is TGTGCCAGCAGCTTGGTAGGGAGAGGCTACGAGCAGTACTTC. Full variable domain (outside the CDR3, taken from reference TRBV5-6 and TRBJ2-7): DAGVTQSPTHLIKTRGQQVTLRCSPKSGHDTVSWYQQALGQGPQFIFQYYEEEERQRGNFPDRFSGHQFPNYSSELNVNALLLGDSALYLCASSLVGRGYEQYFGPGTRLTVT.

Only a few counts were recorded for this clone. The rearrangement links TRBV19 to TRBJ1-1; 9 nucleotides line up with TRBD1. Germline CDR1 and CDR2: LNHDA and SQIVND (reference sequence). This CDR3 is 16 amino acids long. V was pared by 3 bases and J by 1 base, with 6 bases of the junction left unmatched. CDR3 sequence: CASSIRGTGKNTEAFF. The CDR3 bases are TGTGCCAGTAGTATTCGCGGGACAGGGAAGAACACTGAAGCTTTCTTT.

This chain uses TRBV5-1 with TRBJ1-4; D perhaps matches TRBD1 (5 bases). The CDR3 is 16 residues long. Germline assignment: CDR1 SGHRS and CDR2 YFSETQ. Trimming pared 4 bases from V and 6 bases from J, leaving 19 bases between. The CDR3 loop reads CASSPRGHEVDEKLFF. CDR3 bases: TGCGCCAGCAGCCCAAGAGGACACGAGGTGGATGAAAAACTGTTTTTT.

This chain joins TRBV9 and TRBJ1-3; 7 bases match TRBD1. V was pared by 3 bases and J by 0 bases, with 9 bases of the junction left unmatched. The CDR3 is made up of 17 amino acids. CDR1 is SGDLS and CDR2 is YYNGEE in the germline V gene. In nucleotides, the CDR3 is TGTGCCAGCAGCGCAACAGGGGCTCCGAGCTCTGGAAACACCATATATTTT. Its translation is CASSATGAPSSGNTIYF.

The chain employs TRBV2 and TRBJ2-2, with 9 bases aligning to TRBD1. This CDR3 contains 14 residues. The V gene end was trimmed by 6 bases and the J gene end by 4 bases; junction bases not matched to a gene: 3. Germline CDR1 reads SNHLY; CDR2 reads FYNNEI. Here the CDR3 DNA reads TGTGCCAGCAGGGGACAGGGAGCCACCGGGGAGCTGTTTTTT. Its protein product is CASRGQGATGELFF.

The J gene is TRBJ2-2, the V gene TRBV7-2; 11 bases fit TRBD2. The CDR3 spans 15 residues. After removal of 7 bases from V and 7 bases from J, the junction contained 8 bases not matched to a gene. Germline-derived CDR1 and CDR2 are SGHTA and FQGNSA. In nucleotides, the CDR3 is TGTGCCAGCATCCGGACTAGCGGGCTTGGCGGGGAGCTGTTTTTT. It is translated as CASIRTSGLGGELFF.

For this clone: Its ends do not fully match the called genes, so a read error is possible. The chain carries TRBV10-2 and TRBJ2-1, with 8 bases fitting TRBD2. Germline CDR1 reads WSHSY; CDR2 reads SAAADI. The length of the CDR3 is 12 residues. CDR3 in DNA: TGCGCCAGCAGTGAAAGTTTACGGGAGGGGATCTTC. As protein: CASSESLREGIF.

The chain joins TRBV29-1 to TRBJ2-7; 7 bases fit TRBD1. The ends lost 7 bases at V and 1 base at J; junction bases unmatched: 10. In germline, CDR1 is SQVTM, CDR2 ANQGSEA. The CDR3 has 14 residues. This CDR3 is CSAWTGIHSYEQYF. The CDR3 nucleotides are TGCAGCGCCTGGACAGGTATACATTCCTACGAGCAGTACTTC.

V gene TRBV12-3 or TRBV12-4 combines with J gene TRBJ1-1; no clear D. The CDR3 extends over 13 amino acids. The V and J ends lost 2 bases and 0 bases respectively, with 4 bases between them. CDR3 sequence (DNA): TGTGCCAGCAGTTTACAGTTGAACACTGAAGCTTTCTTT. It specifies CASSLQLNTEAFF.

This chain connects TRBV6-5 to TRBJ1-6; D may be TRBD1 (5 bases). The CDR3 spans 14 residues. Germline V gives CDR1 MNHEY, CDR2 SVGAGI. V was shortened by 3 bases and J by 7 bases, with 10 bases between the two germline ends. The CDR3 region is CASSYSQGNSPLHF. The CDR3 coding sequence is TGTGCCAGCAGTTATAGTCAGGGAAATTCACCCCTCCACTTT.

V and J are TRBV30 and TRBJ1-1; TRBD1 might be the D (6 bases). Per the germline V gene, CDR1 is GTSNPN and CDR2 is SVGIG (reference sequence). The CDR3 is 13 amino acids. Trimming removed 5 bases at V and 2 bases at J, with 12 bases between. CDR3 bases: TGTGCCTGGGACAGGTTTTTAAACACTGAAGCTTTCTTT. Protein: CAWDRFLNTEAFF.

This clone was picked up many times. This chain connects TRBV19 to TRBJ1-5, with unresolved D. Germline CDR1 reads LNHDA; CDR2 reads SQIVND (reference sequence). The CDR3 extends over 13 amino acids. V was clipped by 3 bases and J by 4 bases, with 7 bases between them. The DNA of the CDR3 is TGTGCCAGTAGTATTGCCGGGAATCAGCCCCAGCATTTT. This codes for CASSIAGNQPQHF.

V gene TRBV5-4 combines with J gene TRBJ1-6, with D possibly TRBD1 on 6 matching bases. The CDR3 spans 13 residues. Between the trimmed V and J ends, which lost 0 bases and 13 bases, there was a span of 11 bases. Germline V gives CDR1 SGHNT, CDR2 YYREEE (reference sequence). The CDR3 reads CASSLEQGGPLHF. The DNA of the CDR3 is TGTGCCAGCAGCTTGGAACAGGGCGGCCCCCTCCACTTT.

The CDR3 DNA reads as TGTGCCAGCAGCCGGGTAGGGGATTTCCCTTTCTTT. This codes for CASSRVGDFPFF. This chain joins TRBV11-3 and TRBJ1-1; D might be TRBD1 (5 bases). Per the germline V gene, CDR1 is SGHNT and CDR2 is YENEEA. The CDR3 length is 12 residues. Trimming removed 5 bases at V and 12 bases at J, with 16 bases between.

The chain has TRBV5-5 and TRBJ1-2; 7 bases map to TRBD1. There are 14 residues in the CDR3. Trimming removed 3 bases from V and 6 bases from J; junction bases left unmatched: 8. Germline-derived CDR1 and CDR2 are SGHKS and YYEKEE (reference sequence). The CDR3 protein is CASSSRQGVDGYTF. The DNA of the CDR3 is TGTGCCAGCAGCTCCCGTCAGGGGGTGGATGGCTACACCTTC.

The CDR3 here is CASRLISGRAVSEQFF. CDR3 DNA sequence: TGTGCCAGTAGATTGATTAGCGGGAGGGCCGTAAGTGAGCAGTTCTTC. The chain carries TRBV19 and TRBJ2-1; TRBD2 matches at 11 bases. The CDR3 spans 16 residues. The trim removed 6 bases at V and 9 bases at J, leaving 13 bases unmatched. Germline CDR1 and CDR2: LNHDA and SQIVND (reference sequence).

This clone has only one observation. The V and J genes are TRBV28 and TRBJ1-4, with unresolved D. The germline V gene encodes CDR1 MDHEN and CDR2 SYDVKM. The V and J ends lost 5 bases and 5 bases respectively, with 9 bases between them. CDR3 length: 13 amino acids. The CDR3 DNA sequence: TGTGCCAGCAGTCTACAGATAAATGAAAAACTGTTTTTT. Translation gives CASSLQINEKLFF.

DNA for the CDR3: TGTGCCAGCAGGAAACCGGCTAATGAAAAACTGTTTTTT. This sequence encodes CASRKPANEKLFF. J is TRBJ1-4 and V is TRBV6-5; no clear D. The CDR3 is 13 residues long. Trimming pared 6 bases from V and 3 bases from J, leaving 8 bases between. Looked up from germline, CDR1 is MNHEY and CDR2 is SVGAGI.